This T cell receptor beta chain was found in a study of blood T cell repertoires in COVID-19. Study-level information: Sites across the United States, Italy and Spain contributed samples from acute and convalescent COVID-19. T cells, B-cell-depleted T cells, or PBMCs provided the cDNA or gDNA that served as material.

Germline V gene data show CDR1 as SGHNT and CDR2 as YENEEA. This CDR3 is 14 amino acids long. The J segment lost 9 bases and the V segment lost 3 bases, leaving 7 bases of the junction unmatched. Authors' analysis steps: Reference gene primer amplification gave estimated nucleated cell counts. Clones were read by immunoSEQ multiplex PCR, and TCRdb kept only the in-frame ones, dropping some. V, J and clone size reflect that table, while D and trimming were determined from the DNA. The table has just over 95,000 clones, 70% to 90% seen once. What was sequenced was peripheral blood. This chain uses TRBV11-3 with TRBJ2-1, with 8 bases fitting TRBD1. The clonotype comes from a man aged 60 to 69 with acute or convalescent COVID-19. CDR3 sequence: CASSFTGQGGEQFF. CDR3 coding DNA: TGTGCCAGCAGCTTCACCGGACAGGGAGGTGAGCAGTTCTTC. The full variable domain, with the rest looked up from reference TRBV11-3 and TRBJ2-1, is EAGVVQSPRYKIIEKKQPVAFWCNPISGHNTLYWYLQNLGQGPELLIRYENEEAVDDSQLPKDRFSAERLKGVDSTLKIQPAELGDSAVYLCASSFTGQGGEQFFGPGTRLTVL.